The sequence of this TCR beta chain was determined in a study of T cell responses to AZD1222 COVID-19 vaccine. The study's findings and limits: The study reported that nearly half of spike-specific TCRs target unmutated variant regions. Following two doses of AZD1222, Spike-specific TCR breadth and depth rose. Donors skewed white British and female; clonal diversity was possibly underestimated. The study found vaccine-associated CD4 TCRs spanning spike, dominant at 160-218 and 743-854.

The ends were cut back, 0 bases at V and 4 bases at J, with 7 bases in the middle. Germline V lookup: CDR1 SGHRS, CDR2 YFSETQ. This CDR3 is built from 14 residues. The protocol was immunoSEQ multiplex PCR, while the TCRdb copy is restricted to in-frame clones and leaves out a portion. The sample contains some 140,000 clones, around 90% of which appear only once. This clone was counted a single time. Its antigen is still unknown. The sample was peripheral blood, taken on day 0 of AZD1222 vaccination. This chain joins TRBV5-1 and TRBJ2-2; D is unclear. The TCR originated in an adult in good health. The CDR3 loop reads CASSLEGSTGELFF. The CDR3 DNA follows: TGCGCCAGCAGCTTGGAAGGGTCCACCGGGGAGCTGTTTTTT.